This TCR beta chain stems from a study of T-cell reconstitution after alpha-beta-depleted transplantation in children. Turning to this clonotype: Its matching antigen is unknown. An end of the junction differs from the germline gene, which may be a read error.

Unique molecular identifiers were used to barcode this TCRbeta library. From the PCR reads, TCRdb called clonotypes with MiXCR, one entry per CDR3 protein. Of 500,000 or so distinct CDR3 sequences listed, approximately 10% were seen once; the top ten hold 12% to 15%. The CDR3 is 11 amino acids. The germline CDR1 and CDR2 sequences are GTSNPN and SVGIG (reference sequence). Findings of the study overall: The study reportedly traced alpha-beta T cells about two months after transplant to several hundred expanded graft clones.

Sample: PBMCs, mostly from graft donor cells, taken 180 days after TCRalphabeta/CD19-depleted stem cell transplant. The V call is TRBV30, the J call TRBJ1-2; 7 nucleotides agree with TRBD1. This sequence was found in a female patient between 2 and 15 years old who had a stem cell transplant for aplastic anemia, so the T cells may come from the graft donor. The CDR3 region has the DNA TGTGCCGTTGAAAAGGGGACAGACGCATCCTTC. Its protein is CAVEKGTDASF.